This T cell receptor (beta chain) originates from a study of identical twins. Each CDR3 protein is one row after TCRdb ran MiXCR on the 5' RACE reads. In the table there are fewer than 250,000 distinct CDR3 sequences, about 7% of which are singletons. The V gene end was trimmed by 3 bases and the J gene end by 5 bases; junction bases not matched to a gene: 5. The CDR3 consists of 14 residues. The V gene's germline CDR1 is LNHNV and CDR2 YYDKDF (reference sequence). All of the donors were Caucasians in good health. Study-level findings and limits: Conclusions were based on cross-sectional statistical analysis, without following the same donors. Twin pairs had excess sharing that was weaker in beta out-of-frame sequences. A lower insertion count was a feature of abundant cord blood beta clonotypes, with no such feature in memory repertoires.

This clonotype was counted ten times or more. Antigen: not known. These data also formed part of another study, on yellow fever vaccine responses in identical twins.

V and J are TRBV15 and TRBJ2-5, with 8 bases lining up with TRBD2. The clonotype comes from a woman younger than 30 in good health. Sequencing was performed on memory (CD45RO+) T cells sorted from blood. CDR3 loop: CATSSNGGAETQYF. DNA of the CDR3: TGTGCCACCAGCAGCAACGGGGGGGCGGAGACCCAGTACTTC.